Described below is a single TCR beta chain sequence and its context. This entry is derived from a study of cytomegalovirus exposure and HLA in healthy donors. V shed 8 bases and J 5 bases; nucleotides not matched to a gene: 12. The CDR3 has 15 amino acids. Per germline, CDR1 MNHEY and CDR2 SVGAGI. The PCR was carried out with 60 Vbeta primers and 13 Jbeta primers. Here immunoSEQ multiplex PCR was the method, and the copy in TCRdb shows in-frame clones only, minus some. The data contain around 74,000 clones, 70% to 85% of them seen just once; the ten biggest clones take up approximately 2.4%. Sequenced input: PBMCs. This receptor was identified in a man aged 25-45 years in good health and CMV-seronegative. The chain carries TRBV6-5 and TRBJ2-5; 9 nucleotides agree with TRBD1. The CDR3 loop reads CASAVNRGHGETQYF. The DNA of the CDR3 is TGTGCCAGCGCGGTTAACAGGGGGCACGGGGAGACCCAGTACTTC.